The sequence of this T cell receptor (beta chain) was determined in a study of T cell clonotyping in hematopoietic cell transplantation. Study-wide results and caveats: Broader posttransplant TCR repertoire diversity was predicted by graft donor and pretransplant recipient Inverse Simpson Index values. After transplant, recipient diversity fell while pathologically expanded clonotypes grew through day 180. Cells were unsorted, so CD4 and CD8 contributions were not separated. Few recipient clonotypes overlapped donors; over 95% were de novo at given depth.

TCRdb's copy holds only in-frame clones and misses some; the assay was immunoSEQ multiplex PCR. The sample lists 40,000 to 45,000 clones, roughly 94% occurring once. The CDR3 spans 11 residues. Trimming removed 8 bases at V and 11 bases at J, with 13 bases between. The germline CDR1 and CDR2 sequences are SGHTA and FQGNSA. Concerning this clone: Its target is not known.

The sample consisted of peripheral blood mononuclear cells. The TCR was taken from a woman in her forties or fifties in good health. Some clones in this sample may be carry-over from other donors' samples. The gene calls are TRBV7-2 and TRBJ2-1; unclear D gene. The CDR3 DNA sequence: TGTGCCAGCGGTCTTGGGCCACAGCAGTTCTTC. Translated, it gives CASGLGPQQFF.